This TCR beta chain was identified in a study of blood T cell repertoires in COVID-19. Whole-study context: PBMCs, B-cell-depleted T cells, or T cells were the source of the cDNA or gDNA that made up the material.

CDR3 length: 16 residues. The germline gives CDR1 LGHDT, CDR2 YNNKEL (reference sequence). V was shortened by 1 base and J by 8 bases, with 20 bases between the two germline ends. Repertoires were generated with immunoSEQ multiplex PCR, while TCRdb's copy carries only in-frame clones and drops some. The table includes roughly 250,000 clones, roughly 80% detected once. The sample taken for sequencing was peripheral blood. The sequence was obtained from a woman aged 40 to 55 with active or convalescent COVID-19. The rearrangement joins TRBV3-1 (or the pseudogene TRBV3-2) to TRBJ1-2, with D possibly being TRBD1 (6 bases). Here the CDR3 DNA reads TGTGCCAGCAGCCAAGGAGGGGGATTTACTGTGTTCGGCTACACCTTC. It encodes CASSQGGGFTVFGYTF.